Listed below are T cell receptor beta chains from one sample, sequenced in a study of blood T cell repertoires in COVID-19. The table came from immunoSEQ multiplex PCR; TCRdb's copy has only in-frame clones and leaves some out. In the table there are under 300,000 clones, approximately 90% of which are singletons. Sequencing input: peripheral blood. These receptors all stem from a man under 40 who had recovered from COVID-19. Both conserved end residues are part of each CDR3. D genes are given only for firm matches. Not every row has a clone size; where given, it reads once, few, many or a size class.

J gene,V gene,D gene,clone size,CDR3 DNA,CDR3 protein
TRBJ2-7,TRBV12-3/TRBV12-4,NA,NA,TGTGCCACCGGGTCCGCCCTCGAGCAGTACTTC,CATGSALEQYF
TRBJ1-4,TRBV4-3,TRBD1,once,TGCGCCAGCAGCCCAGGGACAGGGGAAAAACTGTTTTTT,CASSPGTGEKLFF
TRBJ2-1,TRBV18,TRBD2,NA,TGTGCCAGCTCACCAGAACTAGCGGGGGGAAATGAGCAGTTCTTC,CASSPELAGGNEQFF
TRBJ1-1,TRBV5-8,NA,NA,TGTGCCAGCAGCTCCGAGGAACGGACAAGGGCTTTCTTT,CASSSEERTRAFF
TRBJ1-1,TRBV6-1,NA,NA,TGTGCCAGCAGTGAAGCTGCAGGGGAGGGCACTGAAGCTTTCTTT,CASSEAAGEGTEAFF
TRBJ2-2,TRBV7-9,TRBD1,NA,TGTGCCAGCAGCCTGACAGGGGGCTCGGCCGGGGAGCTGTTTTTT,CASSLTGGSAGELFF
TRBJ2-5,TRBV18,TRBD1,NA,TGTGCCAGCTCACCCGAGGAGACAGGGGGCTTCGGGACCCAGTACTTC,CASSPEETGGFGTQYF
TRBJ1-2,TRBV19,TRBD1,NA,TGTGCCAGTATCGAAGGGGACAGATCCTATGGCTACACCTTC,CASIEGDRSYGYTF
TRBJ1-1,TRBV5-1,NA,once,TGCGCCAGCAGCTTTCAGGGGCGAAACACTGAAGCTTTCTTT,CASSFQGRNTEAFF
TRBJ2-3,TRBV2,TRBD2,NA,TGTGCCAGCAGGGGACTAGCGGGGGGGCGAAGATCCACAGATACGCAGTATTTT,CASRGLAGGRRSTDTQYF
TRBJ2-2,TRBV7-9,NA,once,TGTGCCAGCAGCACCACCCGGGACTCTATCTACACCGGGGAGCTGTTTTTT,CASSTTRDSIYTGELFF
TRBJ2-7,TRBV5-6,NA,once,TGTGCCAGCAGCTTTGGAGGGAGTCGCGAGCAGTACTTC,CASSFGGSREQYF
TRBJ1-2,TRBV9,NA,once,TGTGCCAGCAGCGTACCGAACTATGGCTACACCTTC,CASSVPNYGYTF
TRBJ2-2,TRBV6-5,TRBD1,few,TGTGCCAGCAACCGACAGGGATCCCACACCGGGGAGCTGTTTTTT,CASNRQGSHTGELFF
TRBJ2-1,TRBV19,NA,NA,TGTGCCAGTAAGGGGGAGGGAGTGTCCAATGAGCAGTTCTTC,CASKGEGVSNEQFF
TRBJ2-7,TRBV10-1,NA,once,TGCGCCAGCAGTACTCGCCTTACCACTCGATCGCCGAGGCCCTCCTACGAGCAGTACTTC,CASSTRLTTRSPRPSYEQYF
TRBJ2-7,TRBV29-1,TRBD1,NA,TGCAGCGTCGCTCCAATACTCGGGACAGGGGCTTACGAGCAGTACTTC,CSVAPILGTGAYEQYF
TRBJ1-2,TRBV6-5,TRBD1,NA,TGTGCCAGCAGTATAGGACAGGGGGCGCAAGGCTACACCTTC,CASSIGQGAQGYTF
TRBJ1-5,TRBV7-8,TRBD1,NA,TGTGCCAGCAGCTATCCGGCGGGACAGGGGCCAATTGAGTCCCAGCATTTT,CASSYPAGQGPIESQHF
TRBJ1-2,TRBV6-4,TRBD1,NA,TGTGCCAGCAGTGGCTCGTCGGGACAGGTTAATTGGAGTGGCTACACCTTC,CASSGSSGQVNWSGYTF
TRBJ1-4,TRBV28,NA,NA,TGTGCCAGCAGTTTAAGAAACGGACTCGGTGAAAAACTGTTTTTT,CASSLRNGLGEKLFF
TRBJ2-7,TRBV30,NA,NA,TGTGCCTGGACATCCTCAGGTTCCTCCTACGAGCAGTACTTC,CAWTSSGSSYEQYF
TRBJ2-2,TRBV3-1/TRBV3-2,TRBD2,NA,TGTGCCACTACACTCAGAGCGTCGACTAGCGGGACCCCCTTTCCCGGGGAGCTGTTTTTT,CATTLRASTSGTPFPGELFF
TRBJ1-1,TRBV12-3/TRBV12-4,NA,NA,TGTGCCAGCAGCCCTTCGGTGAACACTGAAGCTTTCTTT,CASSPSVNTEAFF